This T cell receptor beta chain was profiled in a study of cytomegalovirus exposure and HLA in healthy donors listed by TCRdb under 2017. In the study overall: An earlier analysis of several hundred of the donors reported 250 to 300 Gb of sequence data and 95 million to 130 million unique TCR beta sequences obtained from about 179 million T cells. Among the approximately 400 genotyped donors, about 83% belonged to the genetic ancestry cluster associated with self-reported Caucasian donors. Alongside the repertoire data, information on donor age, sex, ethnicity and CMV serostatus was compiled. Typing coverage varied by locus: about 629-630 donors for A, B, C, DRB1 and DQB1; some 520 for DQA1; some 610 for DPA1; 450 to 480 for DPB1. The study profiled the T cell repertoires of under 700 subjects by immunosequencing and related them to cytomegalovirus serostatus. High-throughput TCR immunosequencing, statistical association of individual TCRs with disease status, and machine learning were combined to predict cytomegalovirus infection status. The aim of the study was to test whether cataloging public T cell receptors could identify signatures of past pathogen exposure. Roughly 310 gigabases of sequencing data and approximately 85 million unique TCR sequences were included in an early release covering about 700 HLA-typed donors. An earlier analysis of 587 of the donors used high-throughput TCR beta sequencing to judge whether each TCR beta V gene segment behaved as functional or pseudogenic. Both class I and class II loci were covered by HLA typing, at four-digit resolution. In a later analysis, previously published TCR beta repertoires from 670 or so donors were re-analyzed and high-resolution HLA genotyping was added so that TCR occurrence patterns could be studied. Besides the first cohort of more than 650 subjects, a separate validation cohort made up of roughly 120 different subjects was used. All discovery cohort repertoires had been generated using a single sequencing platform. A later genetic analysis took genome-wide SNP genotypes for about 65% of the roughly 670 donors and used that subset as a discovery cohort. Among several hundred genotyped donors of the cohort, an average of approximately 240,000 unique TCR beta nucleotide sequences was sequenced per donor, of which about 19% were non-productive. In the later analysis, no new phenotypic data were used to find candidate immune exposures; instead, reliance was placed on TCR beta sequences and their occurrence across donors. Because of strong linkage in the cohort, roughly five DR-DQ haplotypes were treated as single units for association and clustering. Results and caveats for the whole study, not just this receptor: According to the authors, the approach could potentially be generalized to other disease states and immunological phenotypes. The study listed over 150 TCR beta chains as associated with cytomegalovirus. A later analysis found that HLA-associated TCR beta chains were more clonally expanded and had lower generation probabilities than equally common non-associated chains. Only TCR beta chains were sequenced in this cohort, and the absence of alpha or paired-chain data limited detectable features. For the cohort, immune exposure information was limited to CMV serostatus. Some IMGT-functional V segments, including TRBV6-2 and TRBV6-3, could not be told apart with the 87-base-pair reads, so those segments were excluded. Because counts were too low, roughly 18 rarely observed V segments, including chromosome 9 orphons, were left out of the earlier analysis of roughly 600 of the donors. In a later genetic analysis, a missense DCLRE1C variant was associated with V-gene and J-gene trimming of TCR beta chains, and the association was replicated in an independent cohort. In a later genetic analysis, fewer N-insertions in productive TCRs were reported among donors in an Asian-associated ancestry cluster than the approximately 710-donor mean. In an earlier analysis of more than 500 of the donors, most TCR beta V segments appeared in productive rearrangements about 90% or about 30% of the time, broadly matching IMGT annotations. HLA typing was unavailable for some donors at each locus, so association tests used only the typed subset. Several of the top co-occurrence clusters appeared to be linked to parvovirus B19, influenza, CMV and Epstein-Barr virus, according to a later analysis. In a later analysis, the rate of TCR association differed among HLA loci, with DRB1 alleles having the most associated TCRs and HLA-C alleles having the fewest. Most TCR sequences were observed very rarely across donors, whereas some public TCRs were present in many individuals. In vitro tests confirmed that a few of the cytomegalovirus-associated TCR beta chains recognize cytomegalovirus antigens. A later analysis found that most CMV-associated TCR beta chains appeared HLA-restricted, with HLA associations seemingly driven largely by CMV exposure. A further reported finding was that TCR beta sequences accurately predicted the HLA-A and HLA-B alleles for most subjects in the first cohort. The classifier was reported to diagnose cytomegalovirus status with high specificity and sensitivity in both the original and validation cohorts. When HLA alleles, especially DR and DQ, strongly co-occurred, attributing TCR associations to individual alleles was difficult. At a false discovery rate of 0.05, a later analysis linked some 18,000 TCR beta sequences to specific HLA alleles. Roughly uniform sequencing depth across donors was assumed in presence/absence analyses, although this assumption may not hold. A cluster of highly shared sequence variants was judged likely to represent a technical artifact of the sequencing pipeline. Correlated functional status among segregating V segments might be attributable to linkage disequilibrium, but an unknown experimental factor could not be ruled out.

The CDR3 runs 17 residues from the cysteine to the phenylalanine. Only the CDR3 region is kept as DNA, spanning 51 bases read in frame from base 1. V sheds 5 bases and J sheds 3 bases, leaving 20 bases between their ends. From a lookup of the germline V gene (reference sequence), CDR1 and CDR2 are MNHEY and SMNVEV. The receptor library was made with the immunoSEQ multiplex PCR assay. A mixture of 60 forward primers for TCR Vbeta segments and 13 reverse primers for TCR Jbeta segments was used in the multiplex PCR. The CDR3 region of rearranged TCR beta genes was amplified from genomic DNA by a multiplex PCR assay. On the Illumina HiSeq System, the amplified TCR beta libraries were sequenced as 87-base-pair reads. The authors' analysis ran thus. Across the roughly 700 repertoires, a later analysis counted approximately 75 million unique TCR beta chains, around 11 million of which were shared by at least two donors. A nearest-neighbor algorithm error-corrected the raw reads and collapsed the reads into unique sequences, merging closely related sequences to remove PCR and sequencing errors. Alignment of CDR3 sequences to IMGT reference sequences was used to assign V, D and J gene segments. For a sequence to be retained, at least a six-nucleotide match to both a V gene segment and a J gene segment was required. A rearrangement counted as productive if the CDR3 had no stop codons and remained in frame with V and J, and every other rearrangement counted as non-productive. Following IMGT convention, CDR3 was defined as the stretch from the second conserved V-encoded cysteine to the conserved J-encoded phenylalanine. The earlier analysis of about 560 of the donors excluded any sequence lacking an unambiguous match to a single V gene segment. An earlier analysis of under 750 of the donors called V segments functional above 56.7% productive rearrangements and segregating when the between-donor standard deviation exceeded 5%. A statistical classification framework was built to diagnose cytomegalovirus status from the catalog of TCR beta chain sequences. V and J gene assignment, in a later analysis, came from comparing TCR nucleotide sequences with IMGT/GENE-DB human TR gene sequences. The TCRdist pipeline was used in a later analysis to assign CDR3 sequences and most-parsimonious VDJ recombination scenarios. In a later analysis, each TCR beta chain was defined by its CDR3 amino acid sequence together with its V-gene family, and reads lacking a unique V-gene family were excluded. To address suspected cross-contamination and a sequencing artifact, a later analysis removed approximately 590 highly shared, low-generation-probability nucleotide sequences. In a later analysis, a clonal expansion index for each public chain was calculated from normalized within-repertoire ranks of inferred template counts. A later analysis computed generation probabilities with a VDJ recombination model fitted to out-of-frame rearrangements, and checked the results against IGoR. Hypergeometric tests were used in a later analysis to score TCR-TCR, TCR-HLA and TCR-CMV co-occurrence, with a repertoire-size bias correction applied to the TCR pairs. False discovery rates were estimated in a later analysis by permuting HLA or CMV assignments 20 times. In a later analysis, co-occurring TCRs were grouped using DBSCAN, and TCRdist sequence similarity was added for clustering within HLA-allele-positive subsets. Repertoires with fewer than 30,000 or more than 120,000 public chains, plus five repertoires with anomalous nucleotide sharing, were excluded from co-occurrence clustering. TCRdb carries this immuneACCESS record with in-frame sequences only. Its versions omit some clonotypes, under half of them owing to an unresolved V gene in the studies checked, with the rest unexplained. V, J and clone size reflect that table, while D and trimming were determined from the DNA. The table kept for this sample lists more than 85,000 clones. Roughly 6% of the sample lies in the top ten.

Of note for this clone: Its antigen target is currently unknown.

The cohort consisted of hundreds of healthy bone marrow donors. At the time of sampling, all cohort members were nominally healthy, though unrecorded immune exposures were likely present. The donor was CMV seropositive and belonged to the group of 250 to 300 seropositive cohort members. A peripheral blood sample was collected from each donor, and TCR beta sequencing was performed on peripheral blood mononuclear cells. The Qiagen DNeasy Blood Extraction Kit was used to extract genomic DNA from the blood cell samples. The sample consisted of PBMCs. Recombination connected TRBV27 to TRBJ2-1; TRBD1 is a possible D gene, resting on 6 matching bases. The sequence was obtained from a girl aged 10 to 17 in good health and CMV-seropositive. The CDR3 reads as follows: CASSTTQGLIFYNEQFF. The DNA reads TGTGCCAGCAGTACGACACAGGGCCTGATATTCTACAATGAGCAGTTCTTC.